Listed below are T cell receptor beta chains from one sample, sequenced in a study of T cells in Graves' hyperthyroidism and ophthalmopathy. TCRdb called the multiplex PCR reads again in MiXCR, with one record for every CDR3 protein. The sample lists around 700,000 distinct CDR3 sequences, around a third occurring once. Sequencing input: blood. The receptors stem from a woman aged 40 to 55 with Graves' hyperthyroidism. The conserved cysteine and the conserved F or W are not part of the CDR3 here. The order of the fields is V gene, J gene, D gene, CDR3 protein. D genes are given only for firm matches.

TRBV7-8	TRBJ2-7	TRBD1	ASSPVGTGYGEQY
TRBV6-5	TRBJ2-5	TRBD2	ASSPGGTTGETQY
TRBV6-6	TRBJ1-2	NA	ASSYGGSYGYT
TRBV7-9	TRBJ1-1	NA	ASGKVSHGAF
TRBV7-2	TRBJ1-3	NA	ASSLATARDTIY
TRBV25-1	TRBJ1-1	NA	APPSHLADTEAF
TRBV4-3	TRBJ2-7	TRBD2	ASSQEAGSYEQY
TRBV10-3	TRBJ2-7	NA	AISPSPYEQY
TRBV29-1	TRBJ2-7	TRBD2	SPRLAGDEQY
TRBV5-5	TRBJ2-7	TRBD1	ASTKGAAYEQY
TRBV7-3	TRBJ2-5	TRBD1	ASSAGGAETQY
TRBV10-3	TRBJ2-3	NA	AISDRADGDTQY
TRBV5-4	TRBJ2-7	TRBD2	ASSLSGGRLYGQY
TRBV6-6	TRBJ1-6	NA	ASSYSGRNNSPLH
TRBV19	TRBJ2-5	NA	ASSIAGFQETQY
TRBV7-9	TRBJ2-7	TRBD1	ASSSLSPLLTGDTSSYEQY
TRBV5-4	TRBJ2-2	NA	ASSQEQGPGELF
TRBV20-1	TRBJ2-7	TRBD1	SASDRGPTYEQY
TRBV9	TRBJ1-2	NA	ASSVGGRNGYT
TRBV10-3	TRBJ2-2	TRBD1	AIQGEGTGELF
TRBV7-9	TRBJ2-7	NA	ASSPQTGYYEQY
TRBV10-3	TRBJ2-2	TRBD1	AIDRGGELF
TRBV9	TRBJ1-1	NA	ASSVVQGSAF
TRBV19	TRBJ1-1	TRBD1	ASSQNRGQNTEAF
TRBV12-3/TRBV12-4	TRBJ1-2	NA	ASVPDTYYGYT
TRBV7-9	TRBJ2-2	TRBD1	ASSATGTGTGELF
TRBV7-2	TRBJ1-4	NA	ASSLEQSGTGNEKLF
TRBV29-1	TRBJ2-7	NA	SVDGLGGYEQY
TRBV7-2	TRBJ1-1	NA	ASSLLKVTEAF
TRBV5-1	TRBJ2-2	NA	ASSPQGGGNTGELF
TRBV6-5	TRBJ2-2	TRBD1	ASSHRDRDGELF
TRBV5-1	TRBJ2-5	TRBD2	ASSLDGTSGRAGETQY
TRBV12-3/TRBV12-4	TRBJ2-7	TRBD1	ASSLAPGQGANEQY
TRBV6-4	TRBJ1-5	NA	ASSEGQGNQPQH
TRBV19	TRBJ2-6	TRBD1	ASSRPGQGTNVLT
TRBV6-6	TRBJ1-4	NA	ASRATLKLF
TRBV29-1	TRBJ2-2	NA	SLSMTGTGELF
TRBV5-1	TRBJ2-2	NA	ASSQGPRRAGKNTGELF
TRBV12-3/TRBV12-4	TRBJ1-2	NA	ASSLGPLYGYT
TRBV19	TRBJ2-7	TRBD1	ASSTSGQVSYEQY
TRBV19	NA	NA	ASTDRYNEQF
TRBV4-3	TRBJ1-1	NA	ASSQARVMNTEAF
TRBV19	TRBJ2-2	TRBD1	ASSDRVEGELF
TRBV19	TRBJ1-5	NA	ATQRGGQPQH
TRBV7-9	TRBJ2-7	TRBD2	ASTKTSGGTYEQY
TRBV5-5	TRBJ1-5	NA	ASSFSGSQPQH
TRBV19	TRBJ1-5	TRBD1	ASGQGVGQPQH
TRBV27	TRBJ1-6	NA	ASSLSTPDNSPLH
TRBV7-2	TRBJ2-6	NA	ASSRTTGANVLT
TRBV6-5	TRBJ2-2	NA	ASIRRRANTGELF
TRBV7-8	TRBJ1-2	NA	ASSLEGAVQYGYT
TRBV12-3/TRBV12-4	TRBJ2-5	TRBD1	ASSLSGQHQETQY
TRBV20-1	TRBJ2-5	NA	SATSAWETQY
TRBV7-3	TRBJ2-2	NA	ASTEGAGYTGELF
TRBV7-9	TRBJ2-5	NA	ASSLDSETQY
TRBV12-3/TRBV12-4	TRBJ1-5	TRBD1	ASSRQGAQH
TRBV6-2/TRBV6-3	TRBJ1-2	NA	ASSLDGPGGYT